The rows below give T cell receptor beta chains drawn from one sample of a study of graft-versus-host responses after intestinal transplantation. These TCRs are of unknown antigen specificity. The assay was immunoSEQ multiplex PCR, and TCRdb's table has in-frame clones only and misses some. The table includes 110,000 to 150,000 clones, roughly 91% detected once. The sequenced sample was unstimulated CD4+ T cells sorted from spleen or lymph node cells, obtained before intestinal transplant. The receptor source for this set is a human donor who received an intestinal transplant. The CDR3 runs from the conserved cysteine through the conserved F or W. The order of the fields is J gene, V gene, CDR3 length, D gene, clone size, CDR3 DNA, CDR3 protein. D genes are given only for firm matches. The size entry is marked missing in some rows and otherwise reads once, few, many or a size class.

J gene: TRBJ2-5
V gene: TRBV27
CDR3 length: 14
D gene: TRBD2
clone size: .
CDR3 DNA: TGTGCCAGCAGTTCCCGGACTAGCGGGGAGACCCAGTACTTC
CDR3 protein: CASSSRTSGETQYF

J gene: TRBJ2-2
V gene: TRBV5-6
CDR3 length: 17
D gene: TRBD2
clone size: once
CDR3 DNA: TGTGCCAGCAGCTTAGATGGGGGGACTAGCTTCACCGGGGAGCTGTTTTTT
CDR3 protein: CASSLDGGTSFTGELFF

J gene: TRBJ2-5
V gene: TRBV30
CDR3 length: 15
D gene: .
clone size: .
CDR3 DNA: TGTGCCTGGAGTGTTTTGGTCGGCAGCAGGGGGACCCAGTACTTC
CDR3 protein: CAWSVLVGSRGTQYF

J gene: TRBJ1-1
V gene: TRBV18
CDR3 length: 15
D gene: TRBD1
clone size: once
CDR3 DNA: TGTGCCAGCTCACCACGGGAGGGGGCGAACACTGAAGCTTTCTTT
CDR3 protein: CASSPREGANTEAFF

J gene: TRBJ1-3
V gene: TRBV28
CDR3 length: 15
D gene: .
clone size: few
CDR3 DNA: TGTGCCAGCAGTTTACAGGGGAACGCTGGAAACACCATATATTTT
CDR3 protein: CASSLQGNAGNTIYF

J gene: TRBJ2-1
V gene: TRBV28
CDR3 length: 15
D gene: TRBD1
clone size: .
CDR3 DNA: TGTGCCAGCAGTACCCGGACAGGGGGCGCTGGTGAGCAGTTCTTC
CDR3 protein: CASSTRTGGAGEQFF

J gene: TRBJ2-1
V gene: TRBV5-1
CDR3 length: 17
D gene: TRBD2
clone size: .
CDR3 DNA: TGCGCCAGCAGTGCGAGCGGGAGGGCCAGTGCCTACAATGAGCAGTTCTTC
CDR3 protein: CASSASGRASAYNEQFF

J gene: TRBJ2-2
V gene: TRBV29-1
CDR3 length: 14
D gene: .
clone size: .
CDR3 DNA: TGCAGCGTTGGACAGGCCGCGAACACCGGGGAGCTGTTTTTT
CDR3 protein: CSVGQAANTGELFF

J gene: TRBJ2-7
V gene: TRBV5-6
CDR3 length: 15
D gene: .
clone size: .
CDR3 DNA: TGTGCCAGCAGACGTCCGGGACCGCCTACGAACGAGCAGTACTTC
CDR3 protein: CASRRPGPPTNEQYF

J gene: TRBJ1-2
V gene: TRBV19
CDR3 length: 11
D gene: .
clone size: .
CDR3 DNA: TGTGCCAGTAGTATAGGCTATGGCTACACCTTC
CDR3 protein: CASSIGYGYTF

J gene: TRBJ1-5
V gene: TRBV7-6
CDR3 length: 13
D gene: .
clone size: once
CDR3 DNA: TGTGCCAGCAGCTTAGCCCGCCATCAGCCCCAGCATTTT
CDR3 protein: CASSLARHQPQHF

J gene: TRBJ2-6
V gene: TRBV11-3
CDR3 length: 15
D gene: .
clone size: .
CDR3 DNA: TGTGCCAGCAGCTTAGGGACCTCTGGGGCCAACGTCCTGACTTTC
CDR3 protein: CASSLGTSGANVLTF

J gene: TRBJ2-7
V gene: TRBV7-8
CDR3 length: 14
D gene: .
clone size: .
CDR3 DNA: TGTGCCAGCAGCTTGAGTACAGGGTTCTACGAGCAGTACTTC
CDR3 protein: CASSLSTGFYEQYF

J gene: TRBJ2-2
V gene: TRBV10-3
CDR3 length: 16
D gene: TRBD2
clone size: .
CDR3 DNA: TGTGCCATCAGTGAGATAGCGGGAGATCGCACCGGGGAGCTGTTTTTT
CDR3 protein: CAISEIAGDRTGELFF

J gene: TRBJ1-1
V gene: TRBV6-1
CDR3 length: 12
D gene: .
clone size: .
CDR3 DNA: TGTGCCAGCAGCCGTGGGGACCCTGAAGCTTTCTTT
CDR3 protein: CASSRGDPEAFF

J gene: TRBJ1-2
V gene: TRBV6-4
CDR3 length: 15
D gene: TRBD1
clone size: .
CDR3 DNA: TGTGCCAGCAACCCCCAGGGACAGGGGGCGCAGGGCTACACCTTC
CDR3 protein: CASNPQGQGAQGYTF

J gene: TRBJ2-1
V gene: TRBV11-1
CDR3 length: 16
D gene: .
clone size: .
CDR3 DNA: TGTGCCAGCAGCCTAAAGTTCGGACCGGCGCGCGATGAGCAGTTCTTC
CDR3 protein: CASSLKFGPARDEQFF

J gene: TRBJ1-6
V gene: TRBV19
CDR3 length: 15
D gene: TRBD1
clone size: .
CDR3 DNA: TGTGCCAGTAGTCCCCAGGGGGCTGGGAATTCACCCCTCCACTTT
CDR3 protein: CASSPQGAGNSPLHF

J gene: TRBJ2-7
V gene: TRBV28
CDR3 length: 15
D gene: TRBD1
clone size: .
CDR3 DNA: TGTGCCAGCAGTTCGGAACAGGGGGCAAGCGACGAGCAGTACTTC
CDR3 protein: CASSSEQGASDEQYF

J gene: TRBJ1-5
V gene: TRBV19
CDR3 length: 14
D gene: .
clone size: .
CDR3 DNA: TGTGCCAGTAGTATACCGGCAGGGCGCCAGCCCCAGCATTTT
CDR3 protein: CASSIPAGRQPQHF

J gene: TRBJ1-4
V gene: TRBV28
CDR3 length: 14
D gene: .
clone size: .
CDR3 DNA: TGTGCCAGCAGTTTAAATGGCTATAATGAAAAACTGTTTTTT
CDR3 protein: CASSLNGYNEKLFF

J gene: TRBJ2-7
V gene: TRBV6-1
CDR3 length: 14
D gene: TRBD1
clone size: .
CDR3 DNA: TGTGCCAGCAGGACCGGGACAGGGGCCTACGAGCAGTACTTC
CDR3 protein: CASRTGTGAYEQYF

J gene: TRBJ2-1
V gene: TRBV18
CDR3 length: 14
D gene: TRBD1
clone size: .
CDR3 DNA: TGTGCCAGCTCACCGTCCGGAGACAGGGGGTTTTTATTCTTC
CDR3 protein: CASSPSGDRGFLFF

J gene: TRBJ1-1
V gene: TRBV5-5
CDR3 length: 13
D gene: TRBD1
clone size: .
CDR3 DNA: TGTGCCAGCAGGGGAACAGGGGTCACTGAAGCTTTCTTT
CDR3 protein: CASRGTGVTEAFF

J gene: TRBJ2-7
V gene: TRBV27
CDR3 length: 14
D gene: TRBD1
clone size: .
CDR3 DNA: TGTGCCAGCAGTTTAGGACAGGGGGTAGGCGAGCAGTACTTC
CDR3 protein: CASSLGQGVGEQYF

J gene: TRBJ1-5
V gene: TRBV11-3
CDR3 length: 15
D gene: TRBD1
clone size: .
CDR3 DNA: TGTGCCAGCAGCTTAGTAAGGGACAGGAATCAGCCCCAGCATTTT
CDR3 protein: CASSLVRDRNQPQHF

J gene: TRBJ1-1
V gene: TRBV30
CDR3 length: 12
D gene: .
clone size: .
CDR3 DNA: TGTGCCTGGAGCAGGGACGACACTGAAGCTTTCTTT
CDR3 protein: CAWSRDDTEAFF

J gene: TRBJ2-2
V gene: TRBV10-2
CDR3 length: 16
D gene: TRBD2
clone size: .
CDR3 DNA: TGCGCCAGCAGTGGCAGGACTAGCGGGACCACCGGGGAGCTGTTTTTT
CDR3 protein: CASSGRTSGTTGELFF

J gene: TRBJ1-1
V gene: TRBV10-3
CDR3 length: 12
D gene: .
clone size: .
CDR3 DNA: TGTGCCATTTCCCGGGACAACACTGAAGCTTTCTTT
CDR3 protein: CAISRDNTEAFF

J gene: TRBJ2-7
V gene: TRBV2
CDR3 length: 13
D gene: .
clone size: .
CDR3 DNA: TGTGCCAGCAGTGAAATGAGTATTAACGAGCAGTACTTC
CDR3 protein: CASSEMSINEQYF

J gene: TRBJ2-3
V gene: TRBV11-1
CDR3 length: 15
D gene: .
clone size: .
CDR3 DNA: TGTGCCAGCAGCTTATTAGGTCCCAAGCATGATACGCAGTATTTT
CDR3 protein: CASSLLGPKHDTQYF

J gene: TRBJ2-1
V gene: TRBV28
CDR3 length: 15
D gene: TRBD2
clone size: .
CDR3 DNA: TGTGCCAGCAGTTTAATAGAAGCGGGAGGGCCGGGTATGTTCTTC
CDR3 protein: CASSLIEAGGPGMFF

J gene: TRBJ2-5
V gene: TRBV4-1
CDR3 length: 14
D gene: .
clone size: once
CDR3 DNA: TGCGCCAGCAGCGGTCCGGGGTACCAAGAGACCCAGTACTTC
CDR3 protein: CASSGPGYQETQYF

J gene: TRBJ2-5
V gene: TRBV4-2
CDR3 length: 14
D gene: TRBD2
clone size: few
CDR3 DNA: TGTGCCAGCAGCCTCTGGGGGGGTCAAGAGACCCAGTACTTC
CDR3 protein: CASSLWGGQETQYF

J gene: TRBJ2-1
V gene: TRBV27
CDR3 length: 17
D gene: TRBD2
clone size: .
CDR3 DNA: TGTGCCAGCAGTTACAAACTAGCGGGAGGGCCTAGGAATGAGCAGTTCTTC
CDR3 protein: CASSYKLAGGPRNEQFF

J gene: TRBJ1-1
V gene: TRBV27
CDR3 length: 14
D gene: .
clone size: .
CDR3 DNA: TGTGCCAGCAGTTTATACACTACGAACACTGAAGCTTTCTTT
CDR3 protein: CASSLYTTNTEAFF

J gene: TRBJ1-5
V gene: TRBV28
CDR3 length: 15
D gene: .
clone size: once
CDR3 DNA: TGTGCCAGCAGTTCGACTAAGGGGGGGAGTCAGCCCCAGCATTTT
CDR3 protein: CASSSTKGGSQPQHF

J gene: TRBJ1-5
V gene: TRBV23-1
CDR3 length: 17
D gene: .
clone size: .
CDR3 DNA: TGCGCCAGCAGTCAATCGCCCGGGACAAAAAACAATCAGCCCCAGCATTTT
CDR3 protein: CASSQSPGTKNNQPQHF

J gene: TRBJ2-1
V gene: TRBV2
CDR3 length: 15
D gene: .
clone size: .
CDR3 DNA: TGTGCCAGCAGCGCGGGTCCATACTCCTACAATGAGCAGTTCTTC
CDR3 protein: CASSAGPYSYNEQFF

J gene: TRBJ1-2
V gene: TRBV6-6
CDR3 length: 12
D gene: .
clone size: .
CDR3 DNA: TGTGCCAGCGCCCGGACGGGGACTGGCTACACCTTC
CDR3 protein: CASARTGTGYTF